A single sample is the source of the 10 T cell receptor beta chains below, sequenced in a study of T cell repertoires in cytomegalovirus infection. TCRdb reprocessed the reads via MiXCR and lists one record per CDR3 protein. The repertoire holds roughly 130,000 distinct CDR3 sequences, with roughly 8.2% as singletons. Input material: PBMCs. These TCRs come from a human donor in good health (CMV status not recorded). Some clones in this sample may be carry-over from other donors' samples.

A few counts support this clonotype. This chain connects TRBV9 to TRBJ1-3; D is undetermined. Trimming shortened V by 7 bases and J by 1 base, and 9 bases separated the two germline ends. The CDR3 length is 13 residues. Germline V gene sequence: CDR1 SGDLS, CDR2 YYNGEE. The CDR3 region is CASSVDSGNTIYF. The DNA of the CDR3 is TGTGCCAGCTCTGTAGATTCTGGAAACACCATATATTTT.

CDR3 loop: CSARIGHEQFF. The CDR3 DNA sequence: TGCAGCGCCCGAATTGGACATGAGCAGTTCTTC. This chain uses TRBV29-1 with TRBJ2-1; D uncertain. CDR1 and CDR2 from the germline V gene are SQVTM and ANQGSEA. Trimming shortened V by 7 bases and J by 8 bases, and 12 bases separated the two germline ends. The CDR3 extends over 11 amino acids.

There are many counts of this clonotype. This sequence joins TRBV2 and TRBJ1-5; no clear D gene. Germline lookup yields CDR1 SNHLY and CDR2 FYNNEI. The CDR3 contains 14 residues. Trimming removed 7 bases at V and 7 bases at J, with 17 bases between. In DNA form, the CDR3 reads TGTGCCAGCACCTCAAACGGGGAGTCCCAGCCCCAGCATTTT. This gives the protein CASTSNGESQPQHF. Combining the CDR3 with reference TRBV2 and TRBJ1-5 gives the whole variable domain EPEVTQTPSHQVTQMGQEVILRCVPISNHLYFYWYRQILGQKVEFLVSFYNNEISEKSEIFDDQFSVERPDGSNFTLKIRSTKLEDSAMYFCASTSNGESQPQHFGDGTRLSIL.

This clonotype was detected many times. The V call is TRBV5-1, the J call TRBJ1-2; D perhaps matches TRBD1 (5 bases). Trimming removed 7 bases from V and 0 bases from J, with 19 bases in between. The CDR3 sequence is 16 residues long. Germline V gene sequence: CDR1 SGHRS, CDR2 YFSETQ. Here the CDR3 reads CASSGAASSTNYGYTF. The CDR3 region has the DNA TGCGCCAGCTCCGGGGCGGCTTCTAGTACTAACTATGGCTACACCTTC.

For the CDR3, the DNA is TGCAGTGCTGGTCCGGGACAGCCCTCCTACAATGAGCAGTTCTTC. The encoded protein is CSAGPGQPSYNEQFF. The rearrangement uses TRBV20-1 and TRBJ2-1; 7 positions agree with TRBD1. V shed 5 bases, J shed 0 bases, and the junction held 7 bases outside the gene matches. This CDR3 region has 15 residues. The germline V gene has CDR1 DFQATT and CDR2 SNEGSKA (reference sequence).

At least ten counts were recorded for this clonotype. In DNA, the CDR3 is TGCAGTGCTAGTCCCCCATCGCTATGGGAGCAGTACTTC. This translates into CSASPPSLWEQYF. The chain recombines TRBV20-1 with TRBJ2-7; D remains unclear. This CDR3 has 13 residues. Germline CDR1 and CDR2: DFQATT and SNEGSKA (reference sequence). The V gene lost 3 bases and the J gene lost 7 bases, with 16 bases spanning the gap.

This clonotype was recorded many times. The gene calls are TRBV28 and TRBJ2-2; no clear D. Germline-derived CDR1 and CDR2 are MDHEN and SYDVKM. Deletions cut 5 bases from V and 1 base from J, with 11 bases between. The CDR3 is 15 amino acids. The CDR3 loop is CASSLEHLNTGELFF. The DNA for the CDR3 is TGTGCCAGCAGTCTGGAGCACCTGAACACCGGGGAGCTGTTTTTT.

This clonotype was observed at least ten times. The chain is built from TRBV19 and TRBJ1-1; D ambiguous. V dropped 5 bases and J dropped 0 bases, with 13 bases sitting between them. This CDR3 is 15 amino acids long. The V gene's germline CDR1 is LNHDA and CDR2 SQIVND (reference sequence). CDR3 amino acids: CASSPIFDMNTEAFF. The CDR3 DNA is TGTGCCAGTAGTCCGATCTTCGACATGAACACTGAAGCTTTCTTT.

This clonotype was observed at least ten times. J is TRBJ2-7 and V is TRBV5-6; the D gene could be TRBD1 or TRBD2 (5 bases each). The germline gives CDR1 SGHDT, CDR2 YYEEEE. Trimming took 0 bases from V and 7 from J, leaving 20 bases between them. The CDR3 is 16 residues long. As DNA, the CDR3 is TGTGCCAGCAGCTTGGTGTGGGACGGCCACCCGGAGGAGCAGTACTTC. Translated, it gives CASSLVWDGHPEEQYF.

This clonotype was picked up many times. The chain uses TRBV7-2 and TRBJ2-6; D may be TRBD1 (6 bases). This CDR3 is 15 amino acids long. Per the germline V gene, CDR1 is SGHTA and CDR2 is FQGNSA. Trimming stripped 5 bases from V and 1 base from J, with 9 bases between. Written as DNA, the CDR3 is TGTGCCAGCAGCCCACAGGGATCTGGGGCCAACGTCCTGACTTTC. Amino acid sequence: CASSPQGSGANVLTF. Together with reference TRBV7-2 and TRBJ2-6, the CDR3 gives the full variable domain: GAGVSQSPSNKVTEKGKDVELRCDPISGHTALYWYRQSLGQGLEFLIYFQGNSAPDKSGLPSDRFSAERTGGSVSTLTIQRTQQEDSAVYLCASSPQGSGANVLTFGAGSRLTVL.